This T cell receptor beta chain is drawn from a study of T cells in localized non-small cell lung cancer. Study results and caveats: Among blood samples, higher T cell density accompanied longer overall survival. Highest T cell clonality was seen in uninvolved adjacent lung, surpassing that measured in tumor.

Repertoires were generated with immunoSEQ multiplex PCR, while TCRdb's copy carries only in-frame clones and drops some. The sample has about 61,000 clones, around nine tenths seen once. Note on this clone: The antigen is unknown.

The length of the CDR3 is 16 residues. CDR1 and CDR2 from the germline V gene are SQVTM and ANQGSEA. Deletions cut 4 bases from V and 7 bases from J, with 26 bases between. The chain links TRBV29-1 to TRBJ2-7, with D hard to call. This TCR was recovered from a man between 40 and 70 years old with stage I squamous cell lung carcinoma. Specimen: peripheral blood, collected before any cancer treatment. CDR3 bases: TGCAGCGTTGGTTCTTTTTCTGGCACGGGTTTGCGGGAGCAGTACTTC. Translating it yields CSVGSFSGTGLREQYF.